Described below is a single T cell receptor (beta chain) sequence and its context. Its cognate antigen is unknown. This sample is part of a study of cytomegalovirus exposure and HLA in healthy donors. General observations from the study: Only CMV serostatus was available as immune exposure information. Most of the CMV-associated TCR beta chains (in a later analysis) appeared to be HLA-restricted. Certain indistinguishable V segments, among them TRBV6-2 and TRBV6-3, were excluded.

The PCR employed 60 Vbeta primers together with 13 Jbeta primers. The method was immunoSEQ multiplex PCR; TCRdb's version includes in-frame clones alone and lacks a portion of them. Of 130,000 or so clones in the sample, approximately 9% were seen once. CDR3 size: 17 residues. CDR1 and CDR2 from the germline V gene are MNHEY and SMNVEV (reference sequence). V was trimmed by 6 bases and J by 3 bases, leaving 21 bases between them. Source material: PBMCs. The sequence derives from a woman aged 40 to 50 in good health and CMV-seropositive. J is TRBJ1-5 and V is TRBV27; TRBD1 is a possible D gene (5 bases). The CDR3 region is CASRSLGVGGDNQPQHF. The DNA for the CDR3 is TGTGCCAGCAGATCTTTGGGGGTGGGGGGAGACAATCAGCCCCAGCATTTT.